Listed here are 2 T cell receptor beta chains from one sample, sequenced in a study of blood T cells in healthy people across ages. A J-beta primer mix and a sample-barcoded 5' primer were used in a second PCR of about 7 to 12 cycles. TCRdb fed the 5' RACE reads into MiXCR, producing one record per CDR3 protein. The sample holds 540,000 or so distinct CDR3 sequences, about 25% seen once. The sample taken for sequencing was blood. The receptors stem from a woman in her seventies in good health.

There are many counts of this clonotype. The chain couples TRBV6-1 to TRBJ2-3, with TRBD2 matching 7 bases. This CDR3 contains 17 residues. Germline assignment: CDR1 MNHNS and CDR2 SASEGT. V was clipped by 1 base and J by 0 bases; unmatched bases: 7. The CDR3 region is CASSEGVSGYSTDTQYF. The CDR3 nucleotides read TGTGCCAGCAGTGAAGGTGTTAGCGGGTATAGCACAGATACGCAGTATTTT.

The chain has TRBV12-3 or TRBV12-4 and TRBJ2-2; 7 nucleotides match TRBD2. The trim removed 3 bases at V and 7 bases at J, leaving 5 bases unmatched. This CDR3 comprises 14 residues. The CDR3 nucleotides are TGTGCCAGCAGTTTCGGAGCGGGACGCGGGGAGCTGTTTTTT. It is translated as CASSFGAGRGELFF.